This TCR beta chain was identified during a study of blood T cell repertoires in COVID-19. The length of the CDR3 is 16 residues. V dropped 4 bases and J dropped 6 bases, with 21 bases sitting between them. The germline V gene has CDR1 SEHNR and CDR2 FQNEAQ (reference sequence). Data came from immunoSEQ multiplex PCR; TCRdb stores just in-frame clones and leaves some out. Among about 240,000 clones, about 90% were seen once, and the ten largest hold 6.2%. Specimen: peripheral blood. This TCR was sampled from a man between 60 and 75 years old with acute or convalescent COVID-19. V is TRBV7-9 and J is TRBJ1-2; D might be TRBD1 (5 bases). The CDR3 protein is CASSSRGVARSNGYTF. CDR3 nucleotide sequence: TGTGCCAGCAGCTCTCGGGGGGTCGCACGATCTAATGGCTACACCTTC. The full variable domain, with the rest looked up from reference TRBV7-9 and TRBJ1-2, is DTGVSQNPRHKITKRGQNVTFRCDPISEHNRLYWYRQTLGQGPEFLTYFQNEAQLEKSRLLSDRFSAERPKGSFSTLEIQRTEQGDSAMYLCASSSRGVARSNGYTFGSGTRLTVV.